The 22 T cell receptor beta chains presented below share a single source sample, sequenced in a study of spatial heterogeneity in lung cancer. Using its own MiXCR run on the 5' RACE reads, TCRdb lists one record per CDR3 protein. Of 90,000 to 95,000 distinct CDR3 sequences in the sample, more than 10% were seen once. Time point indicated: sample taken at primary tumor resection. Whole RNA obtained from tumor, nontumor lung or frozen PBMC underwent sequencing without sorting. This sample comprised PBMCs, obtained at surgery. All receptors derive from a male donor with early-stage non-small cell lung cancer.

The V call is TRBV2, the J call TRBJ2-7; perhaps TRBD1 as D (5 bases). CDR1 is SNHLY and CDR2 is FYNNEI in the germline V gene. The CDR3 is 11 residues long. The V gene lost 4 bases and the J gene lost 4 bases, with 5 bases spanning the gap. Here the CDR3 DNA reads TGTGCCAGCAGTGGACAGTACGAGCAGTACTTC. Its translation is CASSGQYEQYF. The full variable domain, with the rest looked up from reference TRBV2 and TRBJ2-7, is EPEVTQTPSHQVTQMGQEVILRCVPISNHLYFYWYRQILGQKVEFLVSFYNNEISEKSEIFDDQFSVERPDGSNFTLKIRSTKLEDSAMYFCASSGQYEQYFGPGTRLTVT.

This clonotype was picked up many times. The chain recombines TRBV7-9 with TRBJ2-3; 7 bases align to TRBD2. The CDR3 sequence is 16 residues long. The trim removed 4 bases at V and 2 bases at J, leaving 9 bases unmatched. The germline gives CDR1 SEHNR, CDR2 FQNEAQ (reference sequence). CDR3 amino acids: CASSSPGGGTTDTQYF. The DNA for the CDR3 is TGTGCCAGCAGCTCCCCTGGCGGGGGAACCACAGATACGCAGTATTTT. Full variable domain (missing parts from reference TRBV7-9 and TRBJ2-3): DTGVSQNPRHKITKRGQNVTFRCDPISEHNRLYWYRQTLGQGPEFLTYFQNEAQLEKSRLLSDRFSAERPKGSFSTLEIQRTEQGDSAMYLCASSSPGGGTTDTQYFGPGTRLTVL.

This chain joins TRBV15 and TRBJ2-5, with a weak D call TRBD1 (6 bases). Per germline, CDR1 LNHNV and CDR2 YYDKDF (reference sequence). V was cut by 0 bases and J by 8 bases, with 13 bases left in between. The CDR3 covers 14 residues. CDR3 DNA: TGTGCCACCAGCAGAGAGGGGGCTGTGAATACCCAGTACTTC. Translating gives CATSREGAVNTQYF.

This clonotype occurred a few times. The rearrangement links TRBV28 to TRBJ2-7; a possible D gene is TRBD2 (6 bases). Germline lookup yields CDR1 MDHEN and CDR2 SYDVKM. The CDR3 consists of 11 residues. Deletions cut 8 bases from V and 7 bases from J, with 12 bases between. The DNA for the CDR3 is TGTGCCAGCGGGTTCCGGGGGGAGCAGTACTTC. This sequence encodes CASGFRGEQYF.

This clonotype has only a few counts. This chain uses TRBV12-3 or TRBV12-4 with TRBJ2-3; TRBD1 or TRBD2 may be the D gene (5 bases each). Trimming shortened V by 6 bases and J by 5 bases, and 15 bases separated the two germline ends. The CDR3 has 14 amino acids. CDR3 bases: TGTGCCAGCAGGGTGGCCGGGGCGGGAGATACGCAGTATTTT. Translating gives CASRVAGAGDTQYF.

This clonotype was observed a handful of times. The chain has TRBV27 and TRBJ1-1; D is ambiguous. Trimming pared 5 bases from V and 5 bases from J, leaving 21 bases between. CDR1 is MNHEY and CDR2 is SMNVEV in the germline V gene (reference sequence). The CDR3 is 16 residues long. The DNA for the CDR3 is TGTGCCAGCAGTGCCCTCAGGACTTCCCATGTAACTGAAGCTTTCTTT. Translated: CASSALRTSHVTEAFF.

This clonotype turned up a few times. The chain employs TRBV25-1 and TRBJ2-5, with a possible D match to TRBD2 (5 bases). Germline V gene sequence: CDR1 MGHDK, CDR2 SYGVNS. The germline V and J ends were trimmed by 2 bases and 5 bases, with 12 bases remaining between them. This CDR3 has 14 amino acids. The CDR3 region is CASSEPASRETQYF. CDR3 DNA: TGTGCCAGCAGTGAACCGGCTAGCAGGGAGACCCAGTACTTC.

This clonotype has more than one count but fewer than ten. The CDR3: CASSLPNTDTQYF. The CDR3 nucleotides are TGTGCCAGCAGCTTGCCCAACACAGATACGCAGTATTTT. The chain combines TRBV5-4 with TRBJ2-3; D remains ambiguous. From germline, CDR1 is SGHNT and CDR2 YYREEE (reference sequence). Trimming pared 1 base from V and 2 bases from J, leaving 5 bases between. The CDR3 runs to 13 residues.

This clonotype was seen repeatedly, ten times or more. The junction does not match germline at one end; this may be a read error. The rearrangement links TRBV7-7 to TRBJ2-3; no clear D gene. From germline, CDR1 is SSHAT and CDR2 FNYEAQ (reference sequence). This CDR3 has 13 residues. The CDR3 DNA is TGTGCTAGCAGCCGTCTGACCGCAGATACGCAGTATTTT. It is translated as CASSRLTADTQYF. Full variable domain (missing parts from reference TRBV7-7 and TRBJ2-3): GAGVSQSPRYKVTKRGQDVTLRCDPISSHATLYWYQQALGQGPEFLTYFNYEAQPDKSGLPSDRFSAERPEGSISTLTIQRTEQRDSAMYRCASSRLTADTQYFGPGTRLTVL.

The chain carries TRBV6-2 or TRBV6-3 and TRBJ1-5, with 8 bases fitting TRBD1. Germline CDR1 is MNHEY and CDR2 is SVGEGT. Unmatched junction bases numbered 15, after V lost 5 bases and J lost 9 bases. The CDR3 length is 16 residues. CDR3 in DNA: TGTGCCAGCAGTCGGCCCGGGACAGGAAGTATCTGGCCCCAGCATTTT. The encoded protein is CASSRPGTGSIWPQHF.

In this sample, this clonotype turned up many times. The rearrangement links TRBV12-3 or TRBV12-4 to TRBJ1-1; D remains unclear. The CDR3 totals 17 residues. The V gene lost 4 bases and the J gene lost 1 base, with 19 bases spanning the gap. The DNA for the CDR3 is TGTGCCAGCAGTTCTAACCCTGGCAAAACGAGGAACACTGAAGCTTTCTTT. Translated, it gives CASSSNPGKTRNTEAFF.

In this sample, this clonotype turned up many times. The chain joins TRBV7-9 to TRBJ2-3; possibly TRBD2 for D (6 bases). The CDR3 runs 18 residues. V was trimmed by 7 bases and J by 4 bases, leaving 27 bases between them. Germline V gene sequence: CDR1 SEHNR, CDR2 FQNEAQ (reference sequence). CDR3 amino acids: CASTEKGEASAWADTQYF. DNA of the CDR3: TGTGCCAGCACCGAAAAAGGGGAAGCTAGCGCGTGGGCAGATACGCAGTATTTT.

This clonotype was observed a few times. The chain joins TRBV18 to TRBJ1-5; TRBD1 matches 9 bases. J lost 6 bases, V lost 3 bases, and 3 bases had no gene match. Germline CDR1 reads KGHSH; CDR2 reads LQKENI. This CDR3 is built from 14 residues. The CDR3 protein is CASSPGQGFQPQHF. The CDR3 DNA follows: TGTGCCAGCTCACCGGGACAGGGTTTTCAGCCCCAGCATTTT.

This clonotype was counted between two and nine times. The V call is TRBV28, the J call TRBJ1-1; D possibly corresponds to TRBD1 (5 bases). The CDR3 runs to 14 residues. With 6 bases removed from V and 3 bases from J, the gap between germline ends came to 14 bases. In germline, CDR1 is MDHEN, CDR2 SYDVKM. The CDR3 spells CASSFSGGYTEAFF. As DNA, the CDR3 is TGTGCCAGCAGCTTCAGCGGGGGGTACACTGAAGCTTTCTTT.

This clonotype has more than one count but fewer than ten. The J gene is TRBJ1-5, the V gene TRBV12-3 or TRBV12-4; TRBD1 matches 7 bases. The CDR3 covers 14 residues. The V and J ends lost 3 bases and 3 bases, in that order; junction bases with no gene match: 2. CDR3 in DNA: TGTGCCAGCAGTTTGGGGACAGTCAATCAGCCCCAGCATTTT. This sequence encodes CASSLGTVNQPQHF.

This clonotype has more than one count but fewer than ten. The CDR3 coding sequence is TGTGCCAGCAGCTTAGAGGCTCAGGGGGCCGAGCAGTACTTC. Its translation: CASSLEAQGAEQYF. The chain is built from TRBV7-2 and TRBJ2-7; 8 bases are shared with TRBD1. Germline assignment: CDR1 SGHTA and CDR2 FQGNSA. V shed 1 base, J shed 6 bases, and the junction held 5 bases outside the gene matches. The CDR3 is made up of 14 amino acids.

This clonotype has a handful of counts. This rearrangement joins TRBV7-2 to TRBJ2-4; D perhaps matches TRBD1 (5 bases). The V end was cut by 1 base, the J end by 0 bases, with 7 bases between. CDR1 SGHTA and CDR2 FQGNSA come from the germline V gene. This CDR3 region has 15 residues. CDR3 nucleotide sequence: TGTGCCAGCAGCTTAGGACAGATAGCCAAAAACATTCAGTACTTC. Protein: CASSLGQIAKNIQYF.

This clonotype was counted at least ten times. This chain uses TRBV19 with TRBJ2-7; no reliable D call. Germline CDR1 LNHDA, CDR2 SQIVND (reference sequence). The CDR3 covers 15 residues. V dropped 3 bases and J dropped 4 bases, with 16 bases sitting between them. CDR3 sequence reads: CASSMDGLRKYEQYF. The CDR3 coding sequence is TGTGCCAGTAGTATGGACGGTCTGAGAAAATACGAGCAGTACTTC.

This clonotype showed up many times. The chain employs TRBV6-2 or TRBV6-3 and TRBJ2-2; unclear D gene. CDR1 and CDR2 from the germline V gene are MNHEY and SVGEGT. The V gene lost 0 bases and the J gene lost 4 bases, with 3 bases spanning the gap. This CDR3 is 13 amino acids long. The CDR3 bases are TGTGCCAGCAGTTACTCTCCCACCGGGGAGCTGTTTTTT. It translates to CASSYSPTGELFF.

The chain recombines TRBV25-1 with TRBJ2-7; TRBD1 matches 11 bases. Germline CDR1 reads MGHDK; CDR2 reads SYGVNS. The CDR3 covers 15 residues. Losses at the gene ends were 2 bases for V and 3 bases for J; bases not matched to a gene: 3. CDR3 amino acids: CASSEGTGGSYEQYF. In DNA, the CDR3 is TGTGCCAGCAGTGAAGGGACAGGGGGAAGCTACGAGCAGTACTTC.

V gene TRBV5-1 combines with J gene TRBJ2-5; D may correspond to TRBD1 or TRBD2 (5 bases each). The CDR3 loop spans 14 amino acids. V was trimmed by 4 bases and J by 2 bases, leaving 12 bases between them. Germline CDR1 SGHRS, CDR2 YFSETQ. For the CDR3, the DNA is TGCGCCAGCAGCCCCGGGACGCCTCAAGAGACCCAGTACTTC. Protein sequence: CASSPGTPQETQYF.

The chain recombines TRBV10-2 with TRBJ1-5, with D possibly matching TRBD1 (5 bases). V dropped 6 bases and J dropped 2 bases, with 8 bases sitting between them. The CDR3 extends over 13 amino acids. From germline, CDR1 is WSHSY and CDR2 SAAADI. The CDR3 loop is CASRGRGNQPQHF. Here the CDR3 DNA reads TGCGCCAGCAGGGGACGGGGCAATCAGCCCCAGCATTTT.